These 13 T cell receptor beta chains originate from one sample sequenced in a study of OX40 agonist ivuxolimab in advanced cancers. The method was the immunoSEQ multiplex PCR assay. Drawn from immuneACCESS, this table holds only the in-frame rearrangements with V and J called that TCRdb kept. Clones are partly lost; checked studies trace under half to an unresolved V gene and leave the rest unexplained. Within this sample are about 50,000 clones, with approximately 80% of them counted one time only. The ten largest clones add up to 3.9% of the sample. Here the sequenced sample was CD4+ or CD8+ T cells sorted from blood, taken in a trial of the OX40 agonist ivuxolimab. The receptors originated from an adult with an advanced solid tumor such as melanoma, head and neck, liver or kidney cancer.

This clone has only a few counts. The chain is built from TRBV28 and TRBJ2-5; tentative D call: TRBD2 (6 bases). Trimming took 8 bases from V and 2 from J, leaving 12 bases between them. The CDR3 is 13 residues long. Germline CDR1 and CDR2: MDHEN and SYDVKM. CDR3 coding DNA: TGTGCCAGCTCCGGGACTCCGCAAGAGACCCAGTACTTC. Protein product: CASSGTPQETQYF.

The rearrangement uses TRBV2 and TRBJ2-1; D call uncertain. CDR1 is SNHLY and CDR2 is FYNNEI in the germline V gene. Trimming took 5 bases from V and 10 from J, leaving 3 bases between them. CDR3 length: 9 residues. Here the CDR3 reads CASSKEQFF. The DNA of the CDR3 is TGTGCCAGCAGTAAAGAGCAGTTCTTC.

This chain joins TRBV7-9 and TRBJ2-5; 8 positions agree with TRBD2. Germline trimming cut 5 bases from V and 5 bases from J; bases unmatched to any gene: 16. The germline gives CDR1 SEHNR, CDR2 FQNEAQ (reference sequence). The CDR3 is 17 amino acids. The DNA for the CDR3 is TGTGCCAGCAGCCCCCTGGCCAAAAGCGGGAGTAGGGAGACCCAGTACTTC. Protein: CASSPLAKSGSRETQYF.

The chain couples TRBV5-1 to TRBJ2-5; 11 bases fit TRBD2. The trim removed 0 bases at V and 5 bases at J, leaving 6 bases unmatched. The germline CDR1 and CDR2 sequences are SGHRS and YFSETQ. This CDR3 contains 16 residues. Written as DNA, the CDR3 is TGCGCCAGCAGCTTGGGGCTAGCGGGAGGAGGCGAGACCCAGTACTTC. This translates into CASSLGLAGGGETQYF.

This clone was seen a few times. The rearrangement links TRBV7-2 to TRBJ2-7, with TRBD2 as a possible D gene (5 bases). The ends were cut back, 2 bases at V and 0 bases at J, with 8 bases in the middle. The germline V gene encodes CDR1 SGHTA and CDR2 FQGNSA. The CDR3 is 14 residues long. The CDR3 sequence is CASSLMTNSYEQYF. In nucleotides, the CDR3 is TGTGCCAGCAGCTTAATGACTAACTCCTACGAGCAGTACTTC.

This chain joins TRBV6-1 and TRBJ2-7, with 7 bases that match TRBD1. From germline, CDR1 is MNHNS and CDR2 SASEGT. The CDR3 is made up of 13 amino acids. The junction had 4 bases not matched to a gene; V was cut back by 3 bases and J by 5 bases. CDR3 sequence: CASSETTGNEQYF. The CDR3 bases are TGTGCCAGCAGTGAGACGACAGGGAACGAGCAGTACTTC.

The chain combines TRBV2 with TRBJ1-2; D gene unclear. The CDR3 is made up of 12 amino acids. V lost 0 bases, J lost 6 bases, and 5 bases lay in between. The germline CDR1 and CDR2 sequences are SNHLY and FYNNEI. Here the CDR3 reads CASSEAVNGYTF. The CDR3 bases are TGTGCCAGCAGTGAAGCGGTTAATGGCTACACCTTC.

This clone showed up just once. Here the CDR3 reads CASSRGNTGELFF. DNA for the CDR3: TGTGCCAGCAGCCGGGGAAACACCGGGGAGCTGTTTTTT. V and J are TRBV6-1 and TRBJ2-2, with TRBD2 as a possible D gene (5 bases). The CDR3 has 13 amino acids. V was clipped by 6 bases and J by 2 bases, with 7 bases between them. The germline gives CDR1 MNHNS, CDR2 SASEGT.

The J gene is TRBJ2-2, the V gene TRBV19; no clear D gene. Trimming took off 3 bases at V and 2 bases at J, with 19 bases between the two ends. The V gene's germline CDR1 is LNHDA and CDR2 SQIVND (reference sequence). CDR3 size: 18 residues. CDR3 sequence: CASSIRSIRTGNTGELFF. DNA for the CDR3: TGTGCCAGTAGTATTCGGTCGATCCGGACCGGCAACACCGGGGAGCTGTTTTTT.

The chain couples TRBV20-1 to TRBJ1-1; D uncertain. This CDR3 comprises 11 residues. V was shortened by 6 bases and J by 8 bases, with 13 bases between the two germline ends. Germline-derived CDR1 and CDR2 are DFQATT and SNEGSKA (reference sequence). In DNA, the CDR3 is TGCAGTGCCCCTAGCTCGGTCGAAGCTTTCTTT. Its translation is CSAPSSVEAFF.

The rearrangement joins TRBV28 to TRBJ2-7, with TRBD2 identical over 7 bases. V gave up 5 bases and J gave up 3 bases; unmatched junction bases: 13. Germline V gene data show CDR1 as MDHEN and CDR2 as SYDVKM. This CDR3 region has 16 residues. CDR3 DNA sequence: TGTGCCAGCAGTGGCCGGGGGGTCGTTACCGGCTACGAGCAGTACTTC. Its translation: CASSGRGVVTGYEQYF.

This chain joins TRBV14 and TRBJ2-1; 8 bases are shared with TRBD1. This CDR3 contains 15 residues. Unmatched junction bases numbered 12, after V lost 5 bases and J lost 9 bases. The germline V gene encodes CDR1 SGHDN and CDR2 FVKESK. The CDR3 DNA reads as TGTGCCAGCAGCTCTTGGGACAGGAATCGAGGTGAGCAGTTCTTC. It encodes CASSSWDRNRGEQFF.

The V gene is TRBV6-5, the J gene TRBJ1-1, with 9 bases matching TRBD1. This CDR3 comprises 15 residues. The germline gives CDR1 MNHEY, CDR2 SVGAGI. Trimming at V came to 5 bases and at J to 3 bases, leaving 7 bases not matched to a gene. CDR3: CASSTRTGADTEAFF. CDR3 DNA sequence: TGTGCCAGCAGTACCCGGACAGGGGCCGACACTGAAGCTTTCTTT.